What follows are 12 T cell receptor beta chains derived from one specimen sequenced in a study of blood T cell repertoires in COVID-19. Measured with immunoSEQ multiplex PCR; TCRdb has only the in-frame clones, and not every one. The table lists 70,000 or so clones, 75% to 90% of them singletons. The sequencing sample was made of peripheral blood. These receptors all come from a man aged 25-40 years with acute or convalescent COVID-19.

This clone was detected once. The rearrangement uses TRBV4-1 and TRBJ2-7, with a weak D call TRBD1 (5 bases). V was shortened by 2 bases and J by 3 bases, with 11 bases between the two germline ends. This CDR3 spans 14 amino acids. Germline CDR1 and CDR2: MGHRA and YSYEKL. The CDR3 sequence: CASSQSRDFYEQYF. The CDR3 DNA reads TGCGCCAGCAGCCAAAGCAGGGATTTCTACGAGCAGTACTTC.

J is TRBJ1-2 and V is TRBV5-6, with 9 bases lining up with TRBD1. V was pared by 3 bases and J by 4 bases, with 7 bases of the junction left unmatched. Germline CDR1 is SGHDT and CDR2 is YYEEEE. CDR3 length equals 15 residues. The CDR3 spells CASSSGGQGVYGYTF. The CDR3, as DNA: TGTGCCAGCAGCTCGGGGGGACAGGGAGTCTATGGCTACACCTTC.

This clone has just a few counts. This chain uses TRBV27 with TRBJ1-1; D may be TRBD1 (6 bases). V was cut by 5 bases and J by 6 bases, with 19 bases left in between. This CDR3 region has 15 residues. Germline CDR1 MNHEY, CDR2 SMNVEV (reference sequence). CDR3 loop: CASSPLQGWKAEAFF. CDR3 DNA: TGTGCCAGCAGTCCGCTACAGGGATGGAAGGCTGAAGCTTTCTTT.

This sequence joins TRBV27 and TRBJ1-2; D remains ambiguous. Per germline, CDR1 MNHEY and CDR2 SMNVEV (reference sequence). The V end was cut by 3 bases, the J end by 2 bases, with 10 bases between. The CDR3 runs 14 residues. This CDR3 is CASSLSDSNYGYTF. The CDR3 coding sequence is TGTGCCAGCAGTTTGTCCGATAGCAACTATGGCTACACCTTC.

This sequence joins TRBV5-4 and TRBJ2-7, with a weak D call TRBD1 (6 bases). The V end was cut by 0 bases, the J end by 3 bases, with 13 bases between. The V gene's germline CDR1 is SGHNT and CDR2 YYREEE (reference sequence). This CDR3 spans 15 amino acids. CDR3: CASSLGPDSFYEQYV. CDR3 DNA sequence: TGTGCCAGCAGCTTGGGACCGGACAGTTTCTACGAGCAGTACGTC.

The J gene is TRBJ2-5, the V gene TRBV6-5, with 10 bases lining up with TRBD1. Germline CDR1 reads MNHEY; CDR2 reads SVGAGI. Germline trimming cut 3 bases from V and 2 bases from J; bases unmatched to any gene: 6. The CDR3 spans 16 residues. DNA of the CDR3: TGTGCCAGCAGTTATTGGACAGGGGGTGGACAAGAGACCCAGTACTTC. Its protein is CASSYWTGGGQETQYF.

This clone was found a few times. The J gene is TRBJ1-2, the V gene TRBV6-2 or TRBV6-3, with 10 bases that match TRBD1. The CDR3 extends over 13 amino acids. Looked up from germline, CDR1 is MNHEY and CDR2 is SVGEGT. After removal of 6 bases from V and 8 bases from J, the junction contained 6 bases not matched to a gene. The CDR3 DNA reads TGTGCCAGCAGCCGAGACAGGGGGCCAGGCTACACCTTC. This translates into CASSRDRGPGYTF.

The chain recombines TRBV10-3 with TRBJ1-2; 8 nucleotides line up with TRBD1. CDR1 is ENHRY and CDR2 is SYGVKD in the germline V gene. CDR3 length equals 14 residues. The J segment lost 4 bases and the V segment lost 3 bases, leaving 4 bases of the junction unmatched. The CDR3, as DNA: TGTGCCATCAGTGAATCAACAGGGGGCTATGGCTACACCTTC. Amino acids: CAISESTGGYGYTF.

J is TRBJ1-2 and V is TRBV20-1, with 8 bases aligning to TRBD1. The CDR3 sequence is 14 residues long. Germline V gene sequence: CDR1 DFQATT, CDR2 SNEGSKA (reference sequence). V lost 3 bases and J lost 3; bases outside the gene matches: 6. The CDR3 reads CSASDRGTDYGYTF. Here the CDR3 DNA reads TGCAGTGCTAGTGACAGGGGAACTGACTATGGCTACACCTTC.

This chain connects TRBV20-1 to TRBJ1-5; TRBD1 aligns across 8 bases. After removal of 3 bases from V and 0 bases from J, the junction contained 1 base not matched to a gene. The CDR3 runs to 14 residues. The V gene's germline CDR1 is DFQATT and CDR2 SNEGSKA (reference sequence). CDR3 coding DNA: TGCAGTGCTAGTGACAGGGGTAGCAATCAGCCCCAGCATTTT. Its translation is CSASDRGSNQPQHF.

V usage is TRBV30 and J usage is TRBJ1-1; a weak D match, TRBD1 (6 bases). V gave up 5 bases and J gave up 5 bases, with 12 bases separating them. This CDR3 has 12 amino acids. From germline, CDR1 is GTSNPN and CDR2 SVGIG (reference sequence). CDR3 residues: CAWGTGRTEAFF. CDR3 nucleotides: TGTGCCTGGGGAACAGGGCGGACTGAAGCTTTCTTT.

The chain is built from TRBV6-5 and TRBJ1-4, with D possibly matching TRBD1 (6 bases). Deletions cut 6 bases from V and 7 bases from J, with 18 bases between. The CDR3 is 15 amino acids. The V gene's germline CDR1 is MNHEY and CDR2 SVGAGI. The CDR3 nucleotides are TGTGCCAGCAGCCCCCGAACAGGGTTCGGTGAAAAACTGTTTTTT. Encoded protein: CASSPRTGFGEKLFF.